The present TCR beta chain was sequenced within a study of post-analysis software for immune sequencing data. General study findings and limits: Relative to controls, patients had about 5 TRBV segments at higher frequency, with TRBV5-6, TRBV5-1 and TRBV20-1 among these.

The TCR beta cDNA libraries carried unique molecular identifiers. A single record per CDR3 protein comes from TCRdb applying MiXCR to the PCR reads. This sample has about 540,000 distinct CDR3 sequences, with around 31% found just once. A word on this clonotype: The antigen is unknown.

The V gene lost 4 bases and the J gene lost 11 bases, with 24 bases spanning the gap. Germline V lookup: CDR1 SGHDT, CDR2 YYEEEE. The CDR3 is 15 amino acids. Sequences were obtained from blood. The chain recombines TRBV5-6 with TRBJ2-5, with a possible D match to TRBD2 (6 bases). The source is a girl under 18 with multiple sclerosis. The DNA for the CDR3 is TGTGCCAGCAGCGCCCGGGACTTACCCTACAATGAGCAGTACTTC. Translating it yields CASSARDLPYNEQYF.